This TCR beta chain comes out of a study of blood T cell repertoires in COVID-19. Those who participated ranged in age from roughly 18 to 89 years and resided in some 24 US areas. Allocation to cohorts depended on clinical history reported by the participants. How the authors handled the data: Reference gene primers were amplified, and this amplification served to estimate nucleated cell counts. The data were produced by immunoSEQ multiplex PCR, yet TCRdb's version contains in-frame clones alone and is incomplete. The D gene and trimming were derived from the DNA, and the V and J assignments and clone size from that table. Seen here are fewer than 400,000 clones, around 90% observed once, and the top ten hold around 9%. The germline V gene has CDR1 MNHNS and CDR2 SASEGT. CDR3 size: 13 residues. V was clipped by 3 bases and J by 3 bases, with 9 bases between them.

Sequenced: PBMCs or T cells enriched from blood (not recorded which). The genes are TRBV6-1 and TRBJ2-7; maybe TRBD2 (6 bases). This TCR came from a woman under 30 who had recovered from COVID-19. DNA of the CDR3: TGTGCCAGCAGTGAGGGACTGTTCTACGAGCAGTACTTC. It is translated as CASSEGLFYEQYF.